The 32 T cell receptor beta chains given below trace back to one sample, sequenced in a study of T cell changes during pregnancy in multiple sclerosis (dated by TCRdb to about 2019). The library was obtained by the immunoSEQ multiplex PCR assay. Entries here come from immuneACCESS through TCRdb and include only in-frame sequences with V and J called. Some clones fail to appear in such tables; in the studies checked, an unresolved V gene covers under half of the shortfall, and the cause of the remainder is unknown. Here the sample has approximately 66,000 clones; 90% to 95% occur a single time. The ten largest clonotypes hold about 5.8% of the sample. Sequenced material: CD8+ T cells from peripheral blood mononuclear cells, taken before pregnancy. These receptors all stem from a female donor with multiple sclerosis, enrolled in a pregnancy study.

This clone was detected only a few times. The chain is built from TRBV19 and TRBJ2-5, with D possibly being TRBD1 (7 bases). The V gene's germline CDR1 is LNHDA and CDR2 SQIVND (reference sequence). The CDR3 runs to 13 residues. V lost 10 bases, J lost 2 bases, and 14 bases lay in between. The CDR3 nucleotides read TGTGCCACCTCAGGGGGGTGGCAAGAGACCCAGTACTTC. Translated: CATSGGWQETQYF. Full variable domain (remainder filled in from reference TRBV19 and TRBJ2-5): DGGITQSPKYLFRKEGQNVTLSCEQNLNHDAMYWYRQDPGQGLRLIYYSQIVNDFQKGDIAEGYSVSREKKESFPLTVTSAQKNPTAFYLCATSGGWQETQYFGPGTRLLVL.

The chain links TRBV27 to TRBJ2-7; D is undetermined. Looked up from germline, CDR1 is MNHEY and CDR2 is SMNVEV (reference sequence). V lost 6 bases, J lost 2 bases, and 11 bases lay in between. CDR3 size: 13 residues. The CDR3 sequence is CASRELWTYEQYF. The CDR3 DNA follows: TGTGCCAGCAGGGAGCTGTGGACCTACGAGCAGTACTTC.

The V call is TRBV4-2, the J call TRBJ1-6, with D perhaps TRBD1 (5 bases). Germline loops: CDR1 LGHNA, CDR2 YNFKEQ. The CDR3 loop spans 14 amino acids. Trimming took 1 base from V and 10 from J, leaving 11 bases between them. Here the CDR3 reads CASSQVREGSPLHF. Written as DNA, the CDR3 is TGTGCCAGCAGCCAAGTCAGGGAGGGATCACCCCTCCACTTT.

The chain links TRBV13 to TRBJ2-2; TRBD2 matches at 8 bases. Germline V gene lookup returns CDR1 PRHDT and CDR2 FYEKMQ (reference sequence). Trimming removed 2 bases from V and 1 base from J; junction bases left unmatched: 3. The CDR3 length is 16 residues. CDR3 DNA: TGTGCCAGCAGCTTAAGGCTAGCGGGGAACACCGGGGAGCTGTTTTTT. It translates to CASSLRLAGNTGELFF.

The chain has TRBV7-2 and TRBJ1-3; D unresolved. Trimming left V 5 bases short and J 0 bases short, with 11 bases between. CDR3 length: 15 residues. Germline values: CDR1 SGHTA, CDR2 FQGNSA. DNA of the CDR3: TGTGCCAGCAGCCCTGGCCTGTACTCTGGAAACACCATATATTTT. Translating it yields CASSPGLYSGNTIYF. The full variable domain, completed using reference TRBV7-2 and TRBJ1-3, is GAGVSQSPSNKVTEKGKDVELRCDPISGHTALYWYRQSLGQGLEFLIYFQGNSAPDKSGLPSDRFSAERTGGSVSTLTIQRTQQEDSAVYLCASSPGLYSGNTIYFGEGSWLTVV.

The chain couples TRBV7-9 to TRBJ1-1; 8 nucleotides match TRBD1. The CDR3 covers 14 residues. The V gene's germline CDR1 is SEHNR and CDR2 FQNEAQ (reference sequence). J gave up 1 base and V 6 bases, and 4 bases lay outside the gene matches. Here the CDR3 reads CASRDGTGNTEAFF. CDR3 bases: TGTGCCAGCAGGGACGGGACAGGGAACACTGAAGCTTTCTTT.

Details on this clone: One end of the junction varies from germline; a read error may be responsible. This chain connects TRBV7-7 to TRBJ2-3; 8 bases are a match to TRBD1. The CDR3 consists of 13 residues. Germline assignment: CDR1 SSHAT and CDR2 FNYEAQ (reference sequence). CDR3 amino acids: CASSLGQGRTQYF. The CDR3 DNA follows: TGTGCTAGCAGCCTAGGACAGGGTCGTACGCAGTATTTT. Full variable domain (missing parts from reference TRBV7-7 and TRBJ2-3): GAGVSQSPRYKVTKRGQDVTLRCDPISSHATLYWYQQALGQGPEFLTYFNYEAQPDKSGLPSDRFSAERPEGSISTLTIQRTEQRDSAMYRCASSLGQGRTQYFGPGTRLTVL.

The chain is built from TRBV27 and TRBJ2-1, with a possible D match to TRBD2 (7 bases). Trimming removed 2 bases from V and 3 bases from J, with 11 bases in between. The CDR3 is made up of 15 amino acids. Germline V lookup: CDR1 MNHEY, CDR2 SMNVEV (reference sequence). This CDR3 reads CASSLAGAGYNEQFF. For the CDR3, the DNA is TGTGCCAGCAGTTTAGCGGGGGCCGGCTACAATGAGCAGTTCTTC.

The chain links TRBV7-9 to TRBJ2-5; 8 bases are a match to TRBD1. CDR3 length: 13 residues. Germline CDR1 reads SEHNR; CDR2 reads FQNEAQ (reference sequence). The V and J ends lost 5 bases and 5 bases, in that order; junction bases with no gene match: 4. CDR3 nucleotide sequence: TGTGCCAGCAGCCGACAGGGGAGGGAGACCCAGTACTTC. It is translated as CASSRQGRETQYF.

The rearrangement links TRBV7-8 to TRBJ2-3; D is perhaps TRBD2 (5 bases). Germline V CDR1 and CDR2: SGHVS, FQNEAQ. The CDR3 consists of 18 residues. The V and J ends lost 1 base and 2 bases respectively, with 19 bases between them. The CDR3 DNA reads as TGTGCCAGCAGCTTAGTTGCTCTAGACCAAGCGGACACAGATACGCAGTATTTT. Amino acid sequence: CASSLVALDQADTDTQYF. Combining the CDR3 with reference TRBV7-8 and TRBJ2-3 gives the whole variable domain GAGVSQSPRYKVAKRGQDVALRCDPISGHVSLFWYQQALGQGPEFLTYFQNEAQLDKSGLPSDRFFAERPEGSVSTLKIQRTQQEDSAVYLCASSLVALDQADTDTQYFGPGTRLTVL.

The CDR3 nucleotides read TGCAGCGTTAGTATTACAGGGGATGACGGCTACACCTTC. Translating it yields CSVSITGDDGYTF. The gene calls are TRBV29-1 and TRBJ1-2, with 7 bases aligning to TRBD1. The CDR3 has 13 amino acids. Germline CDR1 reads SQVTM; CDR2 reads ANQGSEA. Trimming cost V 5 bases and J 8 bases; bases outside gene matches: 11.

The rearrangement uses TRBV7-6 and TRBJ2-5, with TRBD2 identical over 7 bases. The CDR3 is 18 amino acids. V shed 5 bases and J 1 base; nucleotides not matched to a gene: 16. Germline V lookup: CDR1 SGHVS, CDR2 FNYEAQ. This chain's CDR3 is CASSLKPPTSTPQETQYF. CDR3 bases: TGTGCCAGCAGCCTCAAACCCCCGACTAGCACCCCCCAAGAGACCCAGTACTTC.

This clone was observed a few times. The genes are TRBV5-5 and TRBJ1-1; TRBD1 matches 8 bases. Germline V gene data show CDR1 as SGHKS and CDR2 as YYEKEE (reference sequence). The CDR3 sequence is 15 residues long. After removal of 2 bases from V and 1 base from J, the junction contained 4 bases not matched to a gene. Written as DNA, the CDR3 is TGTGCCAGCAGCTTTGCCGGACAGGGGAACACTGAAGCTTTCTTT. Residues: CASSFAGQGNTEAFF.

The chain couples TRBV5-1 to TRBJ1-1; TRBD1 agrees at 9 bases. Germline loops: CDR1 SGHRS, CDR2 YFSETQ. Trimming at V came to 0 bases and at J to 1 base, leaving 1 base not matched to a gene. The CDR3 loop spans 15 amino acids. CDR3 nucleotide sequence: TGCGCCAGCAGCTTGGTGGGACAGGGGAACACTGAAGCTTTCTTT. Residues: CASSLVGQGNTEAFF. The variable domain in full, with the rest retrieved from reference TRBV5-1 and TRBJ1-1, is KAGVTQTPRYLIKTRGQQVTLSCSPISGHRSVSWYQQTPGQGLQFLFEYFSETQRNKGNFPGRFSGRQFSNSRSEMNVSTLELGDSALYLCASSLVGQGNTEAFFGQGTRLTVV.

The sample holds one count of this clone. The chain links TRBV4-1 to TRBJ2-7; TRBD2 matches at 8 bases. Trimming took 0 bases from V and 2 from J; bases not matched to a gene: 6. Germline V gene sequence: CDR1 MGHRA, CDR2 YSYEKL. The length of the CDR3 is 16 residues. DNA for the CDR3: TGCGCCAGCAGCCAAGAAATTACTAGCGGAGCCTACGAGCAGTACTTC. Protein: CASSQEITSGAYEQYF.

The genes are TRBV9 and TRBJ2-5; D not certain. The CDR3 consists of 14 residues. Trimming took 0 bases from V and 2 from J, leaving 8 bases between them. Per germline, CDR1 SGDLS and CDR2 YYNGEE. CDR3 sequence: CASSVGFRQETQYF. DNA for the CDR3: TGTGCCAGCAGCGTAGGGTTCCGGCAAGAGACCCAGTACTTC.

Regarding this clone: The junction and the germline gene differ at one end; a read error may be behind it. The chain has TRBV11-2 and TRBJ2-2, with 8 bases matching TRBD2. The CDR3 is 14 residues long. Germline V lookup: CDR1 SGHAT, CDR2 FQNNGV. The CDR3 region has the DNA TGTGTCAGCAGCTTAGGGACTAGCACCGGGGAGCTGTTTTTT. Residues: CVSSLGTSTGELFF. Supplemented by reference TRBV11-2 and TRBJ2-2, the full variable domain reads EAGVAQSPRYKIIEKRQSVAFWCNPISGHATLYWYQQILGQGPKLLIQFQNNGVVDDSQLPKDRFSAERLKGVDSTLKIQPAKLEDSAVYLCVSSLGTSTGELFFGEGSRLTVL.

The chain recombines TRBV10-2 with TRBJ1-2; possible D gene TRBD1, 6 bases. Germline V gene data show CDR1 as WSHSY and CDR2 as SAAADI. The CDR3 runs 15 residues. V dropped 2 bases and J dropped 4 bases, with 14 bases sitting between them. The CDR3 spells CASSEGQSAPYGYTF. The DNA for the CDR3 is TGCGCCAGCAGTGAGGGACAGAGCGCTCCCTATGGCTACACCTTC.

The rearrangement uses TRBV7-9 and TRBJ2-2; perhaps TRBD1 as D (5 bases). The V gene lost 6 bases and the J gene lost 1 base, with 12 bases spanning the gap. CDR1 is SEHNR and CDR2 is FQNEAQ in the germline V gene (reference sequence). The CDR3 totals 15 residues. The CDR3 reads CASSQRQGNTGELFF. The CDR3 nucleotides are TGTGCCAGCAGTCAACGCCAGGGGAACACCGGGGAGCTGTTTTTT.

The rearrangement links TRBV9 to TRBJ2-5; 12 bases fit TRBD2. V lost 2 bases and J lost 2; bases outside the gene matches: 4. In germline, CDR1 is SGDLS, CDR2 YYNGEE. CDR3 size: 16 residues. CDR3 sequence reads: CASSVGLAGLQETQYF. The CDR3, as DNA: TGTGCCAGCAGCGTCGGACTAGCGGGGCTTCAAGAGACCCAGTACTTC. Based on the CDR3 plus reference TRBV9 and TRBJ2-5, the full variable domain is DSGVTQTPKHLITATGQRVTLRCSPRSGDLSVYWYQQSLDQGLQFLIQYYNGEERAKGNILERFSAQQFPDLHSELNLSSLELGDSALYFCASSVGLAGLQETQYFGPGTRLLVL.

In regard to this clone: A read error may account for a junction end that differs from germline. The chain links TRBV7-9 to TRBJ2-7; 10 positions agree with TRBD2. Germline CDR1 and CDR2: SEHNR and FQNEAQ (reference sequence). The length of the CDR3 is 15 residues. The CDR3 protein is CASSLGSGGVDEQYF. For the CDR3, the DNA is TGTGCCAGCAGTTTAGGCAGCGGGGGGGTGGACGAGCAGTACTTC.

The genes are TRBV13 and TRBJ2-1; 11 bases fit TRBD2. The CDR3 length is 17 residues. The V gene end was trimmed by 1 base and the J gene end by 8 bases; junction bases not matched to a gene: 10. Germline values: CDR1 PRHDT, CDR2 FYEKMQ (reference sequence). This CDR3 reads CASSLALLAGDGDEQFF. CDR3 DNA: TGTGCCAGCAGCTTAGCCCTACTAGCGGGAGATGGGGATGAGCAGTTCTTC. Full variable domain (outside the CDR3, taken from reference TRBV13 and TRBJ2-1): AAGVIQSPRHLIKEKRETATLKCYPIPRHDTVYWYQQGPGQDPQFLISFYEKMQSDKGSIPDRFSAQQFSDYHSELNMSSLELGDSALYFCASSLALLAGDGDEQFFGPGTRLTVL.

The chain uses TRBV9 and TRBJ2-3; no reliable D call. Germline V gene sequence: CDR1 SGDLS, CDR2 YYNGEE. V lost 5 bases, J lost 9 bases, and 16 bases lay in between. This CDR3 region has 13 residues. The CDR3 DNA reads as TGTGCCAGCAGGGATCCCGCGGCCGAGACGCAGTATTTT. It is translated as CASRDPAAETQYF. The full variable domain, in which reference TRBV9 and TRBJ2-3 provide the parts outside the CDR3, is DSGVTQTPKHLITATGQRVTLRCSPRSGDLSVYWYQQSLDQGLQFLIQYYNGEERAKGNILERFSAQQFPDLHSELNLSSLELGDSALYFCASRDPAAETQYFGPGTRLTVL.

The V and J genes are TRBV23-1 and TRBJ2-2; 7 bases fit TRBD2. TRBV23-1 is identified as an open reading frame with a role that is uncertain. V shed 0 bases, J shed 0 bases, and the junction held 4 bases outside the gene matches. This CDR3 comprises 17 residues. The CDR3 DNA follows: TGCGCCAGCAGTCAATCGGGGAGGGCCACGAACACCGGGGAGCTGTTTTTT. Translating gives CASSQSGRATNTGELFF.

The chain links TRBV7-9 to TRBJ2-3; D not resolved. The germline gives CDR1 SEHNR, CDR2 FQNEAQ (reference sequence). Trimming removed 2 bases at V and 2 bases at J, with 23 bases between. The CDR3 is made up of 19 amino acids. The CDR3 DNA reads TGTGCCAGCAGCTTAATCTTCAACCCTGATGTAGGAGACACAGATACGCAGTATTTT. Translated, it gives CASSLIFNPDVGDTDTQYF. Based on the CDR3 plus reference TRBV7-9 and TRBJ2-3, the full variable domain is DTGVSQNPRHKITKRGQNVTFRCDPISEHNRLYWYRQTLGQGPEFLTYFQNEAQLEKSRLLSDRFSAERPKGSFSTLEIQRTEQGDSAMYLCASSLIFNPDVGDTDTQYFGPGTRLTVL.

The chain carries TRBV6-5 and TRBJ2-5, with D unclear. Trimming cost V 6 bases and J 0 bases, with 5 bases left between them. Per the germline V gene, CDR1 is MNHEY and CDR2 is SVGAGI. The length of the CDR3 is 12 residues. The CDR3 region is CASSRDQETQYF. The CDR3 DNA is TGTGCCAGCAGCCGGGACCAAGAGACCCAGTACTTC.

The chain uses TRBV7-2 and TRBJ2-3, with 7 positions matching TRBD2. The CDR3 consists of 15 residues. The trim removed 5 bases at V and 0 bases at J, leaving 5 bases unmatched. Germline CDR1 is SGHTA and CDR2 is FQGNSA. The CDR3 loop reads CASSLTGLSTDTQYF. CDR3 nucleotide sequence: TGTGCCAGCAGCCTGACGGGACTAAGCACAGATACGCAGTATTTT. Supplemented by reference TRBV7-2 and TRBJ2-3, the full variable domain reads GAGVSQSPSNKVTEKGKDVELRCDPISGHTALYWYRQSLGQGLEFLIYFQGNSAPDKSGLPSDRFSAERTGGSVSTLTIQRTQQEDSAVYLCASSLTGLSTDTQYFGPGTRLTVL.

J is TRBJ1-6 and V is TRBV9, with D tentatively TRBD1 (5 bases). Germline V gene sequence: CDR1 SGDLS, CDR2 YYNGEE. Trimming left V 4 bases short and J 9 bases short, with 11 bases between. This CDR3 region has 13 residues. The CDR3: CASSPGLGSPLHF. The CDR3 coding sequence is TGTGCCAGCAGCCCAGGGCTTGGTTCACCCCTCCACTTT.

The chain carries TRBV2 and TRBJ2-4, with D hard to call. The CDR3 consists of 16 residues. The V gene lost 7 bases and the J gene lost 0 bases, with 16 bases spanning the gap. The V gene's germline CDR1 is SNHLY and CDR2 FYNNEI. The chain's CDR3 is CASIEGGQLAKNIQYF. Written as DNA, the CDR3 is TGTGCCAGCATCGAAGGTGGGCAGCTAGCCAAAAACATTCAGTACTTC.

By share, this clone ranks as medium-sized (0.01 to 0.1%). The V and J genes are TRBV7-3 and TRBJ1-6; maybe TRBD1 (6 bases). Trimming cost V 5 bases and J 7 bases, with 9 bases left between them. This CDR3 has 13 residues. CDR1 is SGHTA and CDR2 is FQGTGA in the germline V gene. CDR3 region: CASSLQGNSPLHF. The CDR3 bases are TGTGCCAGCAGCCTACAGGGAAATTCACCCCTCCACTTT.

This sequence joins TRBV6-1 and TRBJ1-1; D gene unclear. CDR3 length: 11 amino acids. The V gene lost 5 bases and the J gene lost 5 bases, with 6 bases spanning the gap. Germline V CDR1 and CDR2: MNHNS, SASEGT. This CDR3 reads CASSYITEAFF. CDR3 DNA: TGTGCCAGCAGTTATATTACTGAAGCTTTCTTT.

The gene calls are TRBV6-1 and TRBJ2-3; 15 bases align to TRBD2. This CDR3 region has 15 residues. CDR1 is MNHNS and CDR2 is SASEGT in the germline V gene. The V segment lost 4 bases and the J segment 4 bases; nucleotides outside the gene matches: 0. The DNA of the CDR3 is TGTGCCAGCAGTGGGACTAGCGGGGGGGCAGATACGCAGTATTTT. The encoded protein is CASSGTSGGADTQYF.